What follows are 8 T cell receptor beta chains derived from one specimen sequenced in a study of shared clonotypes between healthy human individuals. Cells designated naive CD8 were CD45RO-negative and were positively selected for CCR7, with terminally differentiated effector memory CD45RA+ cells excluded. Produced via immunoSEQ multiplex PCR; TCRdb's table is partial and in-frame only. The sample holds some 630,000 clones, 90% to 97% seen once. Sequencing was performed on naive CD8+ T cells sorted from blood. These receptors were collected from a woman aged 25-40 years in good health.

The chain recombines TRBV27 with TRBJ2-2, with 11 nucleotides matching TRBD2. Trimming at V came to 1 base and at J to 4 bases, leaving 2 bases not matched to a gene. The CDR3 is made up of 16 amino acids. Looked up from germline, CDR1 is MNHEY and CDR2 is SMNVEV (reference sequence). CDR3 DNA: TGTGCCAGCAGTTTATTAGCGGGAGGGGGCACCGGGGAGCTGTTTTTT. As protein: CASSLLAGGGTGELFF.

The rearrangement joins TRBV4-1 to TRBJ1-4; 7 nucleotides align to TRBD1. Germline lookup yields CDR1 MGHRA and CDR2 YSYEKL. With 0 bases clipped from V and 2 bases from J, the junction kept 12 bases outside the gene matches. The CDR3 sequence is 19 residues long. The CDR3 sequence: CASSQDIGRGGSTNEKLFF. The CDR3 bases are TGCGCCAGCAGCCAAGATATAGGGAGAGGGGGCTCGACTAATGAAAAACTGTTTTTT.

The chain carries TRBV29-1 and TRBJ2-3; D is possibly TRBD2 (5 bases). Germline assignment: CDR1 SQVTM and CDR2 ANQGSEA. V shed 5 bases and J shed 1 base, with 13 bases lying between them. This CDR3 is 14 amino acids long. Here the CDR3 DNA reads TGCAGCGTTCGTACCCTAGCCGGCACAGATACGCAGTATTTT. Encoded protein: CSVRTLAGTDTQYF.

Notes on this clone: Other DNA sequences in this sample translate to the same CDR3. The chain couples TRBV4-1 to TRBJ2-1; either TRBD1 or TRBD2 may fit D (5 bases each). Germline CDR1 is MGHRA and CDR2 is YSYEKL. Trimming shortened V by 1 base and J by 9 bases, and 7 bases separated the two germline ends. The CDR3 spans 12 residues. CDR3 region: CASSQVGGEQFF. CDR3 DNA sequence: TGCGCCAGCAGCCAAGTTGGGGGTGAGCAGTTCTTC.

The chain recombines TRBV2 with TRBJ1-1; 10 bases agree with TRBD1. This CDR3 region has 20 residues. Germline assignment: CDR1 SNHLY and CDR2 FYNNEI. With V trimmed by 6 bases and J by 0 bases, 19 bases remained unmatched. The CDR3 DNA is TGTGCCAGCAGAGGCCGGGACAGGGGCGTCCTAGAATCCATGAACACTGAAGCTTTCTTT. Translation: CASRGRDRGVLESMNTEAFF.

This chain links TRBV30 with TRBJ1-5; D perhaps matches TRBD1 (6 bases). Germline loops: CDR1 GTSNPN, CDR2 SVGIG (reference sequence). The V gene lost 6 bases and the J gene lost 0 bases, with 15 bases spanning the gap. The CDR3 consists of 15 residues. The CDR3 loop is CACIRTEFSNQPQHF. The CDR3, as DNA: TGTGCCTGCATACGGACAGAGTTTAGCAATCAGCCCCAGCATTTT.

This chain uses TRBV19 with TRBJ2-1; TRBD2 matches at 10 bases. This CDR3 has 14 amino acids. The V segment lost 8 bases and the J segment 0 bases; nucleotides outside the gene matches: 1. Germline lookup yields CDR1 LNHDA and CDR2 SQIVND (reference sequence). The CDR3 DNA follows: TGTGCCAGTGGGACTAGCGTCTCCTACAATGAGCAGTTCTTC. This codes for CASGTSVSYNEQFF.

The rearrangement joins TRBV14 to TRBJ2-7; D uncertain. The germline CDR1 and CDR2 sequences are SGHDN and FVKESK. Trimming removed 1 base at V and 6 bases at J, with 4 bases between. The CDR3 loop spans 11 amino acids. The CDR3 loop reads CASSQVSEQYF. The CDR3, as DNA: TGTGCCAGCAGCCAAGTCTCCGAGCAGTACTTC.